Described below is a single T cell receptor beta chain sequence and its context. Its antigen is not known. These data come from a study of cytomegalovirus exposure and HLA in healthy donors. Findings and caveats of the study: Cytomegalovirus-associated status was assigned to about 170 TCR beta chains.

TCRdb's copy holds only in-frame clones and misses some; the assay was immunoSEQ multiplex PCR. In the table there are 130,000 to 150,000 clones, about 90% of which are singletons. V gave up 6 bases and J gave up 0 bases, with 12 bases separating them. This CDR3 is built from 14 residues. Germline V gene data show CDR1 as MNHEY and CDR2 as SVGAGI. Material: PBMCs. The source of this sequence is a woman under 30 in good health and CMV-seropositive. This chain uses TRBV6-5 with TRBJ2-7; D is perhaps TRBD2 (6 bases). The CDR3 nucleotides are TGTGCCAGCAGGACTAGTTCGAGCTCCTACGAGCAGTACTTC. Protein sequence: CASRTSSSSYEQYF.